These T cell receptor beta chains were read from a single sample in a study of shared clonotypes between healthy human individuals. TCRdb's copy holds only in-frame clones and misses some; the assay was immunoSEQ multiplex PCR. The table has about 2,500,000 clones, more than 80% seen once. The sequencing input was naive CD4+ T cells sorted from blood. These receptors came from a man aged 18-30 years in good health. The CDR3 runs from the conserved cysteine through the conserved F or W. The order of the fields is V gene, D gene, J gene, CDR3 DNA, CDR3 protein. A D gene is named only where the DNA matches it firmly.

TRBV11-2	-	TRBJ1-6	TGTGCCAGCAGCCAGACCCTTTATAATTCACCCCTCCACTTT	CASSQTLYNSPLHF
TRBV5-6	-	TRBJ1-3	TGTGCCAGCAGCCGATTGGGGAAGGCTGGAAACACCATATATTTT	CASSRLGKAGNTIYF
TRBV2	-	TRBJ2-3	TGTGCCAGCAGTGAATCGTCTAGCACAGATACGCAGTATTTT	CASSESSSTDTQYF
TRBV28	-	TRBJ2-7	TGTGCCAGCAGTCCCAATGACCTCTCCTACGAGCAGTACTTC	CASSPNDLSYEQYF
TRBV25-1	-	TRBJ1-3	TGTGCCAGCGGAAGCCCTGGAAACACCATATATTTT	CASGSPGNTIYF
TRBV6-5	-	TRBJ2-1	TGTGCCAGCAACGAGGGTCCTCAGCAGCGGCAGTTCTTC	CASNEGPQQRQFF
TRBV18	TRBD1	TRBJ2-7	TGTGCCAGCTCACGAGGACAGGGACCCTACGAGCAGTACTTC	CASSRGQGPYEQYF
TRBV5-1	-	TRBJ2-7	TGCGCCAGCAGCTCCCCCCCCGGGACGCCATCCTACGAGCAGTACTTC	CASSSPPGTPSYEQYF
TRBV7-2	-	TRBJ2-7	TGTGCCAGCAGCTGGGGGGTAGCGGTCTCCTACGAGCAGTACTTC	CASSWGVAVSYEQYF
TRBV5-1	-	TRBJ2-5	TGCGCCAGCAGCGTTATAAGAAGTCAAGAGACCCAGTACTTC	CASSVIRSQETQYF
TRBV19	-	TRBJ2-7	TGTGCCAGTAGTATAGCGACCGGGACACCTCCCTACGAGCAGTACTTC	CASSIATGTPPYEQYF